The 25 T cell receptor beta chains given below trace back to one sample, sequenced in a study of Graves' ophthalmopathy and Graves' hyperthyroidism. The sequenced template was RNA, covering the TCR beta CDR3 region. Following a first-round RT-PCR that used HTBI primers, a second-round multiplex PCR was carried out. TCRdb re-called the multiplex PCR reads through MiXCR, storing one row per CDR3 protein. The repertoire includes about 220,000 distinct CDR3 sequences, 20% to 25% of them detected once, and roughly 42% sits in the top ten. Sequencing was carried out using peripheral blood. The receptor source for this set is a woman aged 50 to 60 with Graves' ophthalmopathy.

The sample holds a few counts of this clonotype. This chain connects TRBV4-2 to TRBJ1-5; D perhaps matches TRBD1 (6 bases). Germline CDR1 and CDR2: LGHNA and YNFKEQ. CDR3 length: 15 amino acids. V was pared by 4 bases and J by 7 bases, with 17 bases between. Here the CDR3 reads CASSPNPRGPQPQHF. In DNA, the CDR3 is TGTGCCAGCAGCCCAAACCCCAGGGGCCCACAGCCCCAGCATTTT.

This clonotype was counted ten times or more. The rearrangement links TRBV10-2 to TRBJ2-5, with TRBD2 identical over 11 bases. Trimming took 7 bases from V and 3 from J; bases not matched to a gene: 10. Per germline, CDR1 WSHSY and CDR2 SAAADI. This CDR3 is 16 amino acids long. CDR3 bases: TGCGCCAGCACCCCCGGACTAGCGGGTTCAAAAGAGACCCAGTACTTC. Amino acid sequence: CASTPGLAGSKETQYF.

CDR3 in amino acids: CSARPKNRAGEYYEQYF. DNA for the CDR3: TGCAGTGCTCGCCCCAAGAACAGGGCAGGAGAATACTACGAGCAGTACTTC. The rearrangement links TRBV20-1 to TRBJ2-7; D may be TRBD1 (6 bases). Per the germline V gene, CDR1 is DFQATT and CDR2 is SNEGSKA (reference sequence). V was pared by 5 bases and J by 3 bases, with 26 bases between. The CDR3 is 17 amino acids.

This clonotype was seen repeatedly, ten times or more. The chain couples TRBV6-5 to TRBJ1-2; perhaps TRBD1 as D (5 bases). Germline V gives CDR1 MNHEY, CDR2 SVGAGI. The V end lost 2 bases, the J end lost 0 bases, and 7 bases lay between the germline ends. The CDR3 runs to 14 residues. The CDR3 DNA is TGTGCCAGCAGTTACAAGGACACTAACTATGGCTACACCTTC. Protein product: CASSYKDTNYGYTF.

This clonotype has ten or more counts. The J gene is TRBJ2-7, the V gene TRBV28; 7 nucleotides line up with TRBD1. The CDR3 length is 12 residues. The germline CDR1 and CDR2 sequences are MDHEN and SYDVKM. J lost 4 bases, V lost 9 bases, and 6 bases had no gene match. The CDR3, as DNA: TGTGCCAGTGTGACAGGGTCGTACGAGCAGTACTTC. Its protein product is CASVTGSYEQYF.

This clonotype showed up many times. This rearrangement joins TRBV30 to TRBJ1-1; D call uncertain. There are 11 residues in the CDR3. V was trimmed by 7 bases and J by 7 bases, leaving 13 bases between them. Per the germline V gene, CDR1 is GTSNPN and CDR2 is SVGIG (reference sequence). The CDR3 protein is CASVVFNEAFF. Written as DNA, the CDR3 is TGTGCCTCCGTAGTCTTCAATGAAGCTTTCTTT.

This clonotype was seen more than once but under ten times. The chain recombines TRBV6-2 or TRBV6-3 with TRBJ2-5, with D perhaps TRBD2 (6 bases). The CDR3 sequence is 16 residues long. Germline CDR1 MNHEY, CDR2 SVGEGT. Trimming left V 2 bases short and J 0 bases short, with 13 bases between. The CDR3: CASSYGVAVYQETQYF. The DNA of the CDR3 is TGTGCCAGCAGTTACGGGGTAGCGGTGTACCAAGAGACCCAGTACTTC.

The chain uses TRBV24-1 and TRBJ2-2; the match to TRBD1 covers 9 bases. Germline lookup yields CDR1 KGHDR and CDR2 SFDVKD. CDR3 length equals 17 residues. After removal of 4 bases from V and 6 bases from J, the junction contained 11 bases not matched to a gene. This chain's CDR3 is CATSDPRGTGLAGELFF. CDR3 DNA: TGTGCCACCAGTGACCCCCGGGGGACAGGGCTTGCCGGGGAGCTGTTTTTT.

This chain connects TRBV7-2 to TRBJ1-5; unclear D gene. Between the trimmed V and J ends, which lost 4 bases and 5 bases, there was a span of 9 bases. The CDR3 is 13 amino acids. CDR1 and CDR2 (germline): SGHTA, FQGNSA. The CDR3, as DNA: TGTGCCAGCAGCTACCTGATCGATCAGCCCCAGCATTTT. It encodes CASSYLIDQPQHF.

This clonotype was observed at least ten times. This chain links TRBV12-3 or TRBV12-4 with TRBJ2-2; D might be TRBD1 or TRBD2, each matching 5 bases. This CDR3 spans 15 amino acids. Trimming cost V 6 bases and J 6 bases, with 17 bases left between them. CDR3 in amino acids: CASRGDGGRSGELFF. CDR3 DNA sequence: TGTGCCAGCAGGGGGGACGGAGGCCGCTCCGGGGAGCTGTTTTTT.

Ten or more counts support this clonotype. CDR3 nucleotide sequence: TGTGCCAGCAGTTCATGGGGGGCGAGAGCCCGGGACATTCAGTACTTC. Translated, it gives CASSSWGARARDIQYF. The chain joins TRBV6-5 to TRBJ2-4; either TRBD1 or TRBD2 may supply D (6 bases each). V was pared by 4 bases and J by 8 bases, with 21 bases between. Per germline, CDR1 MNHEY and CDR2 SVGAGI. CDR3 size: 16 residues.

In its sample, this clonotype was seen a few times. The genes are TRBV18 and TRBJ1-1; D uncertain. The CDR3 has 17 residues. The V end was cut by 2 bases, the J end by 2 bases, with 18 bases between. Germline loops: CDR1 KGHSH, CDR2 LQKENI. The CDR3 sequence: CASSPIGLHTKNTEAFF. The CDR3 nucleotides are TGTGCCAGCTCACCAATTGGGCTACACACGAAAAACACTGAAGCTTTCTTT.

The CDR3 region is CASRPSKGVGIQYF. The CDR3 DNA reads TGTGCCAGTAGGCCATCCAAGGGGGTAGGCATTCAGTACTTC. The chain combines TRBV19 with TRBJ2-4; tentatively, D is TRBD1 (6 bases). The CDR3 is made up of 14 amino acids. Per germline, CDR1 LNHDA and CDR2 SQIVND (reference sequence). Trimming stripped 6 bases from V and 9 bases from J, with 18 bases between. Looking up the rest from reference TRBV19 and TRBJ2-4 gives the full variable domain: DGGITQSPKYLFRKEGQNVTLSCEQNLNHDAMYWYRQDPGQGLRLIYYSQIVNDFQKGDIAEGYSVSREKKESFPLTVTSAQKNPTAFYLCASRPSKGVGIQYFGAGTRLSVL.

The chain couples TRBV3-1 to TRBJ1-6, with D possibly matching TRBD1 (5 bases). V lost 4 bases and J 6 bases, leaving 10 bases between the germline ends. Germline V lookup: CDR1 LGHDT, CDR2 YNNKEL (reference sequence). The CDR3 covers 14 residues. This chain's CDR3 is CASSRDGSNSPLHF. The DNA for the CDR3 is TGTGCCAGCAGCCGGGACGGATCTAATTCACCCCTCCACTTT.

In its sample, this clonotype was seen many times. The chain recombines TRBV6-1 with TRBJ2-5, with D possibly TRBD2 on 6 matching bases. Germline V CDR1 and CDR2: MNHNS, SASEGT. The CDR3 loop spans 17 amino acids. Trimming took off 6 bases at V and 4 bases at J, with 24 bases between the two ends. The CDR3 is CASRRGSRGERSETQYF. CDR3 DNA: TGTGCCAGCAGGAGGGGTTCGCGGGGTGAACGGTCAGAGACCCAGTACTTC.

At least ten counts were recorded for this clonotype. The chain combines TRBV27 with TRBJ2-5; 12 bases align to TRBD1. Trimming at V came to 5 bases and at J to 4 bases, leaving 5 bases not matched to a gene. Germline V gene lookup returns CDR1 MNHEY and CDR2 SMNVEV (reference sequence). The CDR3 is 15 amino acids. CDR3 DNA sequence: TGTGCCAGCAGTGATGGGACAGGGGGCCCAGAGACCCAGTACTTC. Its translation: CASSDGTGGPETQYF.

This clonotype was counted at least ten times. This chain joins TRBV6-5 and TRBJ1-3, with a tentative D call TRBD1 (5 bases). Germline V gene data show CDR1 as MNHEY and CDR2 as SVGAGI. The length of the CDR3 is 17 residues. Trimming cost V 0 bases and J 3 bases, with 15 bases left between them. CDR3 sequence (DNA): TGTGCCAGCAGTTACTCGCTACAGGCGGTGGGTGGAAACACCATATATTTT. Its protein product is CASSYSLQAVGGNTIYF.

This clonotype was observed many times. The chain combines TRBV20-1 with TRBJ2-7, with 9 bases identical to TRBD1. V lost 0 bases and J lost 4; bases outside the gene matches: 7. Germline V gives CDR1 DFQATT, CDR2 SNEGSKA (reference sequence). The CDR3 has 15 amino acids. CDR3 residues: CSARESGQGQYEQYF. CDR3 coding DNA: TGCAGTGCTAGAGAGTCGGGACAGGGCCAATACGAGCAGTACTTC.

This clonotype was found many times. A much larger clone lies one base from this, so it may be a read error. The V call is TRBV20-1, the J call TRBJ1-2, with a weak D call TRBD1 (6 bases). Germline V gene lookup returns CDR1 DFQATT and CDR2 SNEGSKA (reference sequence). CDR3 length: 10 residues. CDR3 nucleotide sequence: TGCAGGAGGGGGAGCTATGGCCACACCTTC. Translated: CRRGSYGHTF.

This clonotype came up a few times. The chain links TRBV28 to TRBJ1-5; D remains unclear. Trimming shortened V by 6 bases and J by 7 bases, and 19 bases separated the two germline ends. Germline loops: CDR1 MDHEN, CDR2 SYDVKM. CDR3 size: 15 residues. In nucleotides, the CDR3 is TGTGCCAGCAGACCCGCGGCTGTAGCAAGACAGCCCCAGCATTTT. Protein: CASRPAAVARQPQHF.

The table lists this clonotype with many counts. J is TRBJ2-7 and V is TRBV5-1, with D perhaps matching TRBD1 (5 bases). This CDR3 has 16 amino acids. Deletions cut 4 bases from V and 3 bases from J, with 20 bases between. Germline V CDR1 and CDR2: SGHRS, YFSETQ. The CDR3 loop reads CASSVQVPGARYEQYF. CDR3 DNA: TGCGCCAGCAGCGTACAGGTCCCTGGGGCCCGCTACGAGCAGTACTTC.

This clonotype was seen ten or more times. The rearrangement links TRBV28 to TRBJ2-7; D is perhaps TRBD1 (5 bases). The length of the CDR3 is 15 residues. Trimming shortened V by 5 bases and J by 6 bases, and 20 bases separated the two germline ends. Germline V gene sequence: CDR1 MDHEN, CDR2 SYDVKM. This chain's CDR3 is CASSLTDIPPAEQYF. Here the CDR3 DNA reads TGTGCCAGCAGTCTCACGGACATCCCGCCGGCCGAGCAGTACTTC.

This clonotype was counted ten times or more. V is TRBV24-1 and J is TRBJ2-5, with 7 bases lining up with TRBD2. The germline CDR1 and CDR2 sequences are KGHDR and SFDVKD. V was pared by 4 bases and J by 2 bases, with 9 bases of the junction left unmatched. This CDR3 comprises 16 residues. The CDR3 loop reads CATSEGGLQIQETQYF. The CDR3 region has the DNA TGTGCCACCAGTGAGGGAGGGCTCCAGATACAAGAGACCCAGTACTTC.

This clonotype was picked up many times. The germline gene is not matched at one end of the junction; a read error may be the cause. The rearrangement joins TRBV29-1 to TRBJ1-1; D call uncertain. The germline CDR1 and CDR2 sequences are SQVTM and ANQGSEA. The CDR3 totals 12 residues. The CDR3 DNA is TGCAGCGTTGAGGGTTCGAACACTGGAGCTTTCTTT. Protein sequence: CSVEGSNTGAFF.

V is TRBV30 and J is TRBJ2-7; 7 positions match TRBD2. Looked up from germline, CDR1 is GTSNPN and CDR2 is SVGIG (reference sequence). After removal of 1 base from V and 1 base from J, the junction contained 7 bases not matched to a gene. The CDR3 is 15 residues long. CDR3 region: CAWSEGGRGSYEQYF. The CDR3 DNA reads TGTGCCTGGAGTGAAGGCGGGAGAGGATCCTACGAGCAGTACTTC. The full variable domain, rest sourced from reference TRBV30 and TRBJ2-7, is SQTIHQWPATLVQPVGSPLSLECTVEGTSNPNLYWYRQAAGRGLQLLFYSVGIGQISSEVPQNLSASRPQDRQFILSSKKLLLSDSGFYLCAWSEGGRGSYEQYFGPGTRLTVT.